The T cell receptor beta chain described here comes from a study of cytomegalovirus exposure and HLA in healthy donors. Comments on this clone: Its antigen remains unknown.

The study ran its PCR with 60 Vbeta and 13 Jbeta primers. TCRdb's copy holds only in-frame clones and misses some; the assay was immunoSEQ multiplex PCR. The repertoire includes approximately 100,000 clones, just over 70% of them detected once, and about 0.8% sits in the top ten. Findings and caveats of the study: In a later analysis, V- and J-gene trimming of beta chains associated with a DCLRE1C missense variant, replicated independently.

The sample comprised PBMCs. The sequence was collected from a boy aged 5-17 years in good health and CMV-seronegative.

CDR3 loop: CASRSPLAGGYNEQFF. CDR3 sequence (DNA): TGCGCCAGCAGGTCCCCCCTGGCGGGGGGCTACAATGAGCAGTTCTTC. The chain is built from TRBV5-1 and TRBJ2-1; 8 bases align to TRBD2. The CDR3 totals 16 residues. V dropped 5 bases and J dropped 3; count of bases not matched to a gene: 10. In germline, CDR1 is SGHRS, CDR2 YFSETQ.